This T cell receptor (beta chain) was sequenced in a study of lymphopenia after photon versus proton radiotherapy. The repertoire was sequenced with immunoSEQ multiplex PCR; TCRdb's copy has only in-frame clones and lacks some. In the table there are 12,000 or so clones, approximately 88% of which are singletons. The V end was cut by 0 bases, the J end by 1 base, with 8 bases between. CDR3 length equals 14 residues. The germline V gene has CDR1 SGDLS and CDR2 YYNGEE. Comments on this clone: Its specificity is not known.

Study observations and caveats: Only patients who died were analyzed for survival; proton advantage is unproven. Larger post-nadir TCR diversity loss correlated inversely with survival in deceased patients. After lymphocyte nadir, photon-treated repertoires showed oligoclonal expansion, especially CD8+ Temra.

The V call is TRBV9, the J call TRBJ2-7; no clear D. Here the sequenced sample was peripheral blood, taken from a patient treated with proton-based radiotherapy. The source of this sequence is a man aged 55 to 70 with pancreatic cancer. The CDR3 loop is CASSVEAISYEQYF. CDR3 coding DNA: TGTGCCAGCAGCGTAGAGGCTATTTCCTACGAGCAGTACTTC.